The present entry profiles one TCR beta chain with its context. The CDR3 runs to 13 residues. The V end lost 4 bases, the J end lost 2 bases, and 10 bases lay between the germline ends. Germline-derived CDR1 and CDR2 are SGDLS and YYNGEE. The data belong to a study of blood T cell repertoires in COVID-19. Looking at the study overall: Samples came from the United States, Italy and Spain, spanning acute and convalescent COVID-19. T cells, B-cell-depleted T cells, or PBMCs provided the cDNA or gDNA that served as material.

Under the authors' procedure: Amplification of reference gene primers was used by the study to estimate nucleated cell counts. This table comes from immunoSEQ multiplex PCR, and its TCRdb copy is limited to in-frame clones, with some not included. That table furnishes V, J and clone size, whereas the DNA furnished D and trimming. The sample gives around 160,000 clones, 84% of which show up once; 35% to 40% is in the top ten. Sequences were obtained from peripheral blood. The source is a human donor in a cohort sampled during active COVID-19. The V gene is TRBV9, the J gene TRBJ2-7; tentative D call: TRBD1 (7 bases). The CDR3 region is CASSSGGTYEQYF. The CDR3 DNA sequence: TGTGCCAGCAGCTCAGGGGGGACCTACGAGCAGTACTTC.